The clone carrying this TCR beta chain has just one count. This entry is derived from a study of blood T cell repertoires in COVID-19. The V and J ends lost 3 bases and 5 bases, in that order; junction bases with no gene match: 8. The CDR3 loop spans 15 amino acids. CDR1 and CDR2 (germline): SGHNT, YYREEE (reference sequence). Measured with immunoSEQ multiplex PCR; TCRdb has only the in-frame clones, and not every one. In the table there are some 120,000 clones, approximately 88% of which are singletons. V is TRBV5-4 and J is TRBJ2-7; 10 nucleotides align to TRBD2. The receptor comes from a woman in her seventies with acute or convalescent COVID-19. Sequenced material: peripheral blood. The CDR3 sequence: CASSSGAGGPHEQYF. The CDR3 DNA reads as TGTGCCAGCAGCTCAGGAGCGGGGGGGCCCCACGAGCAGTACTTC.